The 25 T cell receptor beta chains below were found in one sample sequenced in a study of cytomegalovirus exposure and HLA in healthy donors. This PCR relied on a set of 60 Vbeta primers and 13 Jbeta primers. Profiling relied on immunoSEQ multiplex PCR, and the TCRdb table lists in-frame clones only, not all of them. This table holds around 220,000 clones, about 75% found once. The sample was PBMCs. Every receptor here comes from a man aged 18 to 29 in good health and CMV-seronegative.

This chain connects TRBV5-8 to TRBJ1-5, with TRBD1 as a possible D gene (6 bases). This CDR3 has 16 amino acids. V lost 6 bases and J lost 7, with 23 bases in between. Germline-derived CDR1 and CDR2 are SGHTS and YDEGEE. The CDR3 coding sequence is TGTGCCAGCACCTCCCTAGGGGGAGGGGAGGGCCAGCCCCAGCATTTT. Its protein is CASTSLGGGEGQPQHF.

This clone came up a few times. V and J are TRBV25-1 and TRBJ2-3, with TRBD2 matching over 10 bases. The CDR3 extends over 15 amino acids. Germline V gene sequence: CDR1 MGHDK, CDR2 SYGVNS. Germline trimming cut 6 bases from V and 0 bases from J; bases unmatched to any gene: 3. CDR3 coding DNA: TGTGCCAGCAGCCTGACTAGCGGGAGCACAGATACGCAGTATTTT. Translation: CASSLTSGSTDTQYF. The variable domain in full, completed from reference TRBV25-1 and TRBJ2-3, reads EADIYQTPRYLVIGTGKKITLECSQTMGHDKMYWYQQDPGMELHLIHYSYGVNSTEKGDLSSESTVSRIRTEHFPLTLESARPSHTSQYLCASSLTSGSTDTQYFGPGTRLTVL.

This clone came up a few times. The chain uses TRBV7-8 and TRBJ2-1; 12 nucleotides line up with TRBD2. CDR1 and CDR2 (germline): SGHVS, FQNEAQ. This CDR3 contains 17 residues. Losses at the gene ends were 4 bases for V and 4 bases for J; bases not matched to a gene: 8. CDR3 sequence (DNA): TGTGCCAGCAGCTCCAGGACTAGCGGGACACTATACAATGAGCAGTTCTTC. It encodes CASSSRTSGTLYNEQFF. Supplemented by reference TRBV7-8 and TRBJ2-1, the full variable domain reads GAGVSQSPRYKVAKRGQDVALRCDPISGHVSLFWYQQALGQGPEFLTYFQNEAQLDKSGLPSDRFFAERPEGSVSTLKIQRTQQEDSAVYLCASSSRTSGTLYNEQFFGPGTRLTVL.

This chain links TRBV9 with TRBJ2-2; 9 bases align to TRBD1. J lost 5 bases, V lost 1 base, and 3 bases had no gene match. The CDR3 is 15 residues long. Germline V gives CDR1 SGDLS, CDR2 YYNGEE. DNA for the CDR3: TGTGCCAGCAGCGTAAAACAGGGGGCAACCGGGGAGCTGTTTTTT. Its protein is CASSVKQGATGELFF.

CDR3 in amino acids: CASSAPSEGLYGYTF. The CDR3, as DNA: TGTGCCAGCAGCGCCCCCTCGGAGGGCCTCTATGGCTACACCTTC. The chain is built from TRBV11-2 and TRBJ1-2; D is uncertain. V lost 5 bases and J 4 bases, leaving 17 bases between the germline ends. Germline-derived CDR1 and CDR2 are SGHAT and FQNNGV. The CDR3 extends over 15 amino acids. Complete variable domain (other parts from reference TRBV11-2 and TRBJ1-2): EAGVAQSPRYKIIEKRQSVAFWCNPISGHATLYWYQQILGQGPKLLIQFQNNGVVDDSQLPKDRFSAERLKGVDSTLKIQPAKLEDSAVYLCASSAPSEGLYGYTFGSGTRLTVV.

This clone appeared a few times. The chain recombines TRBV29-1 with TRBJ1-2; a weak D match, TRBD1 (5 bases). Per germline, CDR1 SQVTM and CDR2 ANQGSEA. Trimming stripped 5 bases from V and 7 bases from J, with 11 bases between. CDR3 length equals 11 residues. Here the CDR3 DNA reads TGCAGCGTTAGGCTGGGGCCTGGCTACACCTTC. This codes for CSVRLGPGYTF.

The CDR3 sequence: CASSPRTGSGYGYTF. CDR3 DNA sequence: TGTGCCAGCTCACCTCGGACAGGGTCGGGGTATGGCTACACCTTC. This chain connects TRBV18 to TRBJ1-2; 8 nucleotides match TRBD1. The ends lost 3 bases at V and 5 bases at J; junction bases unmatched: 8. Germline CDR1 reads KGHSH; CDR2 reads LQKENI. The CDR3 loop spans 15 amino acids.

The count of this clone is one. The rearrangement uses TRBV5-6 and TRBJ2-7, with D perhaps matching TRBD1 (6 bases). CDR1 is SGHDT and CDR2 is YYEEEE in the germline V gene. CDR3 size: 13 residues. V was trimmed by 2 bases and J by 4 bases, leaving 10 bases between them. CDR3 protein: CASSFFQGYEQYF. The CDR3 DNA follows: TGTGCCAGCAGCTTCTTCCAGGGGTACGAGCAGTACTTC.

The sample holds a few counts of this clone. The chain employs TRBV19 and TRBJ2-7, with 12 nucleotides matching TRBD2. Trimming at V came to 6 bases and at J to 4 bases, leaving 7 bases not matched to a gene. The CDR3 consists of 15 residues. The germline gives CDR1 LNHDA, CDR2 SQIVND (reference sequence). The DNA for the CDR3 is TGTGCCAGTAGCAGACTAGCGGGAGATGGGTACGAGCAGTACTTC. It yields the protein CASSRLAGDGYEQYF.

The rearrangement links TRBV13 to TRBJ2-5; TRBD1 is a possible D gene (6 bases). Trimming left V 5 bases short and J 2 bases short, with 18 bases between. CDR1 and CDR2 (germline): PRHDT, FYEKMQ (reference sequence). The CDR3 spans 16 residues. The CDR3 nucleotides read TGTGCCAGCAGCCCTCCCAGGGGAGAGGTACAAGAGACCCAGTACTTC. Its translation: CASSPPRGEVQETQYF.

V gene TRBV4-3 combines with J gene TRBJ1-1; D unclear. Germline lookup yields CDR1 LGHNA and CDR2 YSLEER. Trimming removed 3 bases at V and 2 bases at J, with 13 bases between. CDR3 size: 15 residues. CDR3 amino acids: CASSQVRDYNTEAFF. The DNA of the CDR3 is TGCGCCAGCAGCCAGGTGAGGGATTATAACACTGAAGCTTTCTTT.

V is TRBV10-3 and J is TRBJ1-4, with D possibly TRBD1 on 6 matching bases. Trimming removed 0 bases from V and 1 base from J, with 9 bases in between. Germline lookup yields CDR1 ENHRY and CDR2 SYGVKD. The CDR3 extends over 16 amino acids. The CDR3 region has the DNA TGTGCCATCAGTGAGTCTACAGGGAAAACTAATGAAAAACTGTTTTTT. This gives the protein CAISESTGKTNEKLFF.

CDR3: CASSKGQGNQPQHF. In DNA, the CDR3 is TGTGCCAGCAGCAAAGGACAGGGAAATCAGCCCCAGCATTTT. V is TRBV11-2 and J is TRBJ1-5; 8 bases map to TRBD1. The germline CDR1 and CDR2 sequences are SGHAT and FQNNGV. The CDR3 spans 14 residues. V was pared by 5 bases and J by 4 bases, with 4 bases of the junction left unmatched.

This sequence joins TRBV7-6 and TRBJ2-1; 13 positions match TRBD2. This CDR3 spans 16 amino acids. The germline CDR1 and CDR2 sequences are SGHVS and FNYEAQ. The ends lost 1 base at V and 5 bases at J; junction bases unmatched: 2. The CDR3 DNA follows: TGTGCCAGCAGCTTAGGGGGACTAGCGGGGCACAATGAGCAGTTCTTC. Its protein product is CASSLGGLAGHNEQFF.

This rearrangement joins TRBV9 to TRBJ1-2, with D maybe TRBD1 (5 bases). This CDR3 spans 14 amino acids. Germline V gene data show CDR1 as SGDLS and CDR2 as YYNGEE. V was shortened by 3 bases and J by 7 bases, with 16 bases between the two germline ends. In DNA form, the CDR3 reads TGTGCCAGCAGCGAGGCCGGGGGTGGAAGTGGCTACACCTTC. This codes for CASSEAGGGSGYTF.

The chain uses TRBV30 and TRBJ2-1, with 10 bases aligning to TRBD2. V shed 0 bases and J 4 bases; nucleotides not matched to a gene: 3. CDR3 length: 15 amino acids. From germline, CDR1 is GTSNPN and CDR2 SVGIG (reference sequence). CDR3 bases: TGTGCCTGGAGTGTAAAACTAGCGGGATACAATGAGCAGTTCTTC. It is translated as CAWSVKLAGYNEQFF.

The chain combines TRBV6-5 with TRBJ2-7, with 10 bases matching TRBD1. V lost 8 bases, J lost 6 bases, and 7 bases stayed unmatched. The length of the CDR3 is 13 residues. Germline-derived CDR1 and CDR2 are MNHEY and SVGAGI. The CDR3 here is CASRDRGGSEQYF. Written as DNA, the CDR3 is TGTGCCAGCCGGGACAGGGGAGGCAGCGAGCAGTACTTC.

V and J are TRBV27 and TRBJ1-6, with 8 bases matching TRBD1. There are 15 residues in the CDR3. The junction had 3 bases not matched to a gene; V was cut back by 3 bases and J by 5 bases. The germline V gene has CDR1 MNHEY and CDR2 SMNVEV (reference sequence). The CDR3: CASSFQTGDNSPLHF. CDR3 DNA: TGTGCCAGCAGTTTCCAGACAGGGGATAATTCACCCCTCCACTTT.

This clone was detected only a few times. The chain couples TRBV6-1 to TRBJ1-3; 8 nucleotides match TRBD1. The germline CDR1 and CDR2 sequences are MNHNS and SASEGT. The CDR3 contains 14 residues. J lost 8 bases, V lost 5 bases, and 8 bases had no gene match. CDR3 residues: CASSSGQGPDTIYF. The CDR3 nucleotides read TGTGCCAGCAGTTCCGGACAGGGTCCAGACACCATATATTTT.

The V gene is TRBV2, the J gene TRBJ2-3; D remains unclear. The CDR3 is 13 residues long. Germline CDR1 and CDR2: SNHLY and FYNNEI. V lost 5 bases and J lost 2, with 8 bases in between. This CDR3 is CASSLQATDTQYF. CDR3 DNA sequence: TGTGCCAGCAGTCTTCAGGCCACAGATACGCAGTATTTT. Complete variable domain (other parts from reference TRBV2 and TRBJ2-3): EPEVTQTPSHQVTQMGQEVILRCVPISNHLYFYWYRQILGQKVEFLVSFYNNEISEKSEIFDDQFSVERPDGSNFTLKIRSTKLEDSAMYFCASSLQATDTQYFGPGTRLTVL.

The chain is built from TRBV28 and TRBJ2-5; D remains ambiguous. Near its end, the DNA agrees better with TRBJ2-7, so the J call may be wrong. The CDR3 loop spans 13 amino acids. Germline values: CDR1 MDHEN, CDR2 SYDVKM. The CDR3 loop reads CASSPLKLYEQYF. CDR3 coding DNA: TGTGCCAGCAGTCCCCTAAAACTCTACGAGCAGTACTTC.

CDR3: CASSVLAGPPTGELFF. For the CDR3, the DNA is TGTGCCAGCAGCGTTTTAGCGGGGCCCCCGACCGGGGAGCTGTTTTTT. The chain has TRBV9 and TRBJ2-2; 8 bases are a match to TRBD2. J gave up 5 bases and V 2 bases, and 8 bases lay outside the gene matches. The CDR3 extends over 16 amino acids. Germline CDR1 and CDR2: SGDLS and YYNGEE.

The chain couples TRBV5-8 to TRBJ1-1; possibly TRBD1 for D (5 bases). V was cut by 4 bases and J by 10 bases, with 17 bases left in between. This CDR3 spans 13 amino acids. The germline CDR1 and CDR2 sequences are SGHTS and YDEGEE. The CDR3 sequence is CASSLGRDWRAFF. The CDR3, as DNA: TGTGCCAGCAGCCTGGGGCGGGACTGGCGAGCTTTCTTT.

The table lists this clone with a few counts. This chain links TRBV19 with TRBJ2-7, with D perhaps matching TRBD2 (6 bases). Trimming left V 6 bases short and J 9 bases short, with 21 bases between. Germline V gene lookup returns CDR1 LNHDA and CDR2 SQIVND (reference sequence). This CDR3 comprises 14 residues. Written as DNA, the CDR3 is TGTGCCAGTAGCGAGCCGGGACTTTCTACGTGGCAGTACTTC. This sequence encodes CASSEPGLSTWQYF.

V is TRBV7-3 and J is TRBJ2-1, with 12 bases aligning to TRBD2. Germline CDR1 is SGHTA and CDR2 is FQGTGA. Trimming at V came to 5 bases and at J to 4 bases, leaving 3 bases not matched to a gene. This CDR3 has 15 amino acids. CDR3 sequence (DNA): TGTGCCAGCAGCCGAGGACTAGCGGGGTACAATGAGCAGTTCTTC. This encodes CASSRGLAGYNEQFF.